The 23 T cell receptor beta chains listed next were all sequenced from one sample in a study of immune cell composition in non-small cell lung cancer. TCRdb's table, derived via immunoSEQ multiplex PCR, lists solely in-frame clones and lacks some. In the table there are 2,000 or so clones, under 90% of which are singletons. Sequenced: lung tumor tissue. The source is a human donor with non-small cell lung cancer.

This chain links TRBV5-1 with TRBJ2-5, with a possible D match to TRBD1 (6 bases). The CDR3 covers 14 residues. V shed 4 bases and J shed 2 bases, with 12 bases lying between them. Germline V gene lookup returns CDR1 SGHRS and CDR2 YFSETQ. The CDR3 here is CASSPRGNQETQYF. DNA for the CDR3: TGCGCCAGCAGCCCGAGGGGGAATCAAGAGACCCAGTACTTC.

This clone was seen once. The CDR3 DNA sequence: TGTGCCAGTATAGCCATCACCGGGGAGCTGTTTTTT. This gives the protein CASIAITGELFF. The rearrangement joins TRBV19 to TRBJ2-2, with D unclear. Per germline, CDR1 LNHDA and CDR2 SQIVND (reference sequence). There are 12 residues in the CDR3. Deletions cut 7 bases from V and 4 bases from J, with 7 bases between.

This clone was counted a single time. The chain uses TRBV11-2 and TRBJ2-7; TRBD2 agrees at 9 bases. Losses at the gene ends were 0 bases for V and 4 bases for J; bases not matched to a gene: 4. Germline CDR1 SGHAT, CDR2 FQNNGV. The CDR3 sequence is 15 residues long. CDR3 bases: TGTGCCAGCAGCTTAGAGCCAGCGGGAGGATACGAGCAGTACTTC. Its translation: CASSLEPAGGYEQYF.

V and J are TRBV5-1 and TRBJ1-2; D possibly corresponds to TRBD1 (6 bases). Germline assignment: CDR1 SGHRS and CDR2 YFSETQ. The V and J ends lost 4 bases and 8 bases respectively, with 15 bases between them. CDR3 length equals 13 residues. In DNA form, the CDR3 reads TGCGCCAGCAGCGGGAATCACAGGGACGGCTACACCTTC. Its protein is CASSGNHRDGYTF.

The chain uses TRBV28 and TRBJ2-3; 10 nucleotides match TRBD2. J was trimmed by 1 base and V by 5 bases; bases with no gene match: 3. This CDR3 spans 15 amino acids. Germline assignment: CDR1 MDHEN and CDR2 SYDVKM. The DNA for the CDR3 is TGTGCCAGCAGTGAAGCGGGAGGGGGCACAGATACGCAGTATTTT. This sequence encodes CASSEAGGGTDTQYF.

The chain joins TRBV18 to TRBJ2-7; unclear D gene. Germline assignment: CDR1 KGHSH and CDR2 LQKENI. The CDR3 has 16 residues. V was cut by 6 bases and J by 5 bases, with 23 bases left in between. CDR3 DNA: TGTGCCAGCTCCCTCAGACACTTGCCATACTCAGACGAGCAGTACTTC. It specifies CASSLRHLPYSDEQYF.

The rearrangement links TRBV15 to TRBJ2-3, with D maybe TRBD1 (5 bases). The CDR3 contains 15 residues. With 0 bases removed from V and 2 bases from J, the gap between germline ends came to 9 bases. Germline CDR1 is LNHNV and CDR2 is YYDKDF (reference sequence). The CDR3 sequence is CATSRDGAATDTQYF. The DNA for the CDR3 is TGTGCCACCAGCAGAGATGGGGCAGCCACAGATACGCAGTATTTT.

The rearrangement links TRBV5-4 to TRBJ2-3; a weak D match, TRBD2 (6 bases). Germline CDR1 and CDR2: SGHNT and YYREEE (reference sequence). V lost 0 bases and J lost 0, with 8 bases in between. The CDR3 covers 15 residues. CDR3 DNA sequence: TGTGCCAGCAGCTTGGGAGGGACTAGCACAGATACGCAGTATTTT. Translation: CASSLGGTSTDTQYF. Together with reference TRBV5-4 and TRBJ2-3, the CDR3 gives the full variable domain: ETGVTQSPTHLIKTRGQQVTLRCSSQSGHNTVSWYQQALGQGPQFIFQYYREEENGRGNFPPRFSGLQFPNYSSELNVNALELDDSALYLCASSLGGTSTDTQYFGPGTRLTVL.

V usage is TRBV6-6 and J usage is TRBJ2-1; possible D gene TRBD2, 6 bases. Germline-derived CDR1 and CDR2 are MNHNY and SVGAGI (reference sequence). V gave up 6 bases and J gave up 0 bases, with 12 bases separating them. This CDR3 contains 15 residues. The CDR3 region is CASSRAGSSYNEQFF. In DNA form, the CDR3 reads TGTGCCAGCAGCCGGGCCGGGAGCTCCTACAATGAGCAGTTCTTC.

The genes are TRBV30 and TRBJ1-1, with a possible D match to TRBD1 (5 bases). CDR1 and CDR2 from the germline V gene are GTSNPN and SVGIG (reference sequence). This CDR3 is 14 amino acids long. Trimming took off 6 bases at V and 3 bases at J, with 17 bases between the two ends. CDR3 amino acids: CACWGFRGDTEAFF. Written as DNA, the CDR3 is TGTGCCTGTTGGGGATTTCGGGGGGACACTGAAGCTTTCTTT.

The genes are TRBV7-8 and TRBJ2-3; TRBD2 is a possible D gene (6 bases). This CDR3 comprises 15 residues. The V end was cut by 6 bases, the J end by 8 bases, with 21 bases between. From germline, CDR1 is SGHVS and CDR2 FQNEAQ. In DNA, the CDR3 is TGTGCCAGCAGTAGAGACAGAGCCTACGGGAGTACGCAGTATTTT. It codes for CASSRDRAYGSTQYF.

V and J are TRBV28 and TRBJ2-4; a weak D match, TRBD1 (6 bases). From germline, CDR1 is MDHEN and CDR2 SYDVKM. This CDR3 spans 15 amino acids. Trimming removed 6 bases at V and 3 bases at J, with 15 bases between. The CDR3 region has the DNA TGTGCCAGCAGCCCAGGGGAATTGAGCAAAAACATTCAGTACTTC. Translated: CASSPGELSKNIQYF.

This clone was seen just once. The chain combines TRBV19 with TRBJ1-5; D remains unclear. Trimming removed 3 bases at V and 4 bases at J, with 7 bases between. CDR3 length: 13 residues. Germline V gene lookup returns CDR1 LNHDA and CDR2 SQIVND (reference sequence). The CDR3 region has the DNA TGTGCCAGTAGTATGTTGCGGAATCAGCCCCAGCATTTT. This codes for CASSMLRNQPQHF.

The chain combines TRBV5-1 with TRBJ2-6; the D gene is possibly TRBD2 (7 bases). CDR3 size: 13 residues. The germline V gene has CDR1 SGHRS and CDR2 YFSETQ. Trimming shortened V by 9 bases and J by 4 bases, and 11 bases separated the two germline ends. The CDR3 sequence is CATRGAGANVLTF. CDR3 bases: TGCGCCACCCGGGGGGCCGGGGCCAACGTCCTGACTTTC. Drawing the rest from reference TRBV5-1 and TRBJ2-6, the complete variable domain is KAGVTQTPRYLIKTRGQQVTLSCSPISGHRSVSWYQQTPGQGLQFLFEYFSETQRNKGNFPGRFSGRQFSNSRSEMNVSTLELGDSALYLCATRGAGANVLTFGAGSRLTVL.

The chain is built from TRBV6-1 and TRBJ1-2, with 9 bases lining up with TRBD1. In germline, CDR1 is MNHNS, CDR2 SASEGT. The CDR3 covers 15 residues. The J segment lost 4 bases and the V segment lost 4 bases, leaving 7 bases of the junction unmatched. CDR3 nucleotides: TGTGCCAGCAGTGGGAACAGGGGGCTGAGCTATGGCTACACCTTC. Protein product: CASSGNRGLSYGYTF.

V and J are TRBV18 and TRBJ2-7; 10 bases are a match to TRBD2. This CDR3 spans 15 amino acids. J gave up 5 bases and V 5 bases, and 9 bases lay outside the gene matches. Germline V gene sequence: CDR1 KGHSH, CDR2 LQKENI. The CDR3 DNA is TGTGCCAGCTCAAGTCCGGGACTAGCGTTGAACGAGCAGTACTTC. This gives the protein CASSSPGLALNEQYF.

V usage is TRBV5-4 and J usage is TRBJ2-2; no clear D gene. V was clipped by 3 bases and J by 5 bases, with 11 bases between them. The CDR3 has 14 amino acids. Germline values: CDR1 SGHNT, CDR2 YYREEE (reference sequence). The CDR3 spells CASSSPFLTGELFF. The DNA of the CDR3 is TGTGCCAGCAGCTCCCCTTTCCTAACCGGGGAGCTGTTTTTT.

This chain connects TRBV7-2 to TRBJ1-5, with 7 nucleotides matching TRBD1. Germline V gene sequence: CDR1 SGHTA, CDR2 FQGNSA. There are 15 residues in the CDR3. The V gene end was trimmed by 5 bases and the J gene end by 6 bases; junction bases not matched to a gene: 10. CDR3 protein: CASSRIGTALQPQHF. The CDR3 DNA follows: TGTGCCAGCAGCCGAATCGGGACAGCCCTTCAGCCCCAGCATTTT. Full variable domain (missing parts from reference TRBV7-2 and TRBJ1-5): GAGVSQSPSNKVTEKGKDVELRCDPISGHTALYWYRQSLGQGLEFLIYFQGNSAPDKSGLPSDRFSAERTGGSVSTLTIQRTQQEDSAVYLCASSRIGTALQPQHFGDGTRLSIL.

The chain has TRBV9 and TRBJ1-3; D is uncertain. Trimming stripped 4 bases from V and 0 bases from J, with 11 bases between. CDR1 SGDLS and CDR2 YYNGEE come from the germline V gene. There are 15 residues in the CDR3. This CDR3 reads CASSTDALSGNTIYF. In DNA, the CDR3 is TGTGCCAGCAGCACAGACGCCCTCTCTGGAAACACCATATATTTT. The full variable domain, with the rest looked up from reference TRBV9 and TRBJ1-3, is DSGVTQTPKHLITATGQRVTLRCSPRSGDLSVYWYQQSLDQGLQFLIQYYNGEERAKGNILERFSAQQFPDLHSELNLSSLELGDSALYFCASSTDALSGNTIYFGEGSWLTVV.

This clone was found once. The chain recombines TRBV9 with TRBJ1-2; D gene uncertain. In germline, CDR1 is SGDLS, CDR2 YYNGEE. The germline V and J ends were trimmed by 0 bases and 7 bases, with 16 bases remaining between them. CDR3 length: 15 residues. CDR3 in amino acids: CASSVGPDSSGGYTF. The CDR3, as DNA: TGTGCCAGCAGCGTAGGACCGGACTCCTCTGGTGGCTACACCTTC.

V and J are TRBV13 and TRBJ2-7; 9 positions match TRBD1. V lost 2 bases and J lost 2; bases outside the gene matches: 7. Germline V gene lookup returns CDR1 PRHDT and CDR2 FYEKMQ (reference sequence). CDR3 length: 16 residues. The CDR3 DNA follows: TGTGCCAGCAGCTTAAGTAGGACAGGGGACGCCTACGAGCAGTACTTC. Residues: CASSLSRTGDAYEQYF.

This clone was seen more than once but under ten times. The rearrangement uses TRBV19 and TRBJ2-7, with 7 bases identical to TRBD2. CDR1 LNHDA and CDR2 SQIVND come from the germline V gene (reference sequence). Trimming at V came to 3 bases and at J to 3 bases, leaving 5 bases not matched to a gene. This CDR3 comprises 14 residues. The CDR3 bases are TGTGCCAGTAGTATCGGGGGGAGGAGCTACGAGCAGTACTTC. Amino acids: CASSIGGRSYEQYF.

The chain is built from TRBV18 and TRBJ2-6; TRBD1 matches at 8 bases. The CDR3 sequence is 18 residues long. V shed 2 bases, J shed 2 bases, and the junction held 8 bases outside the gene matches. Germline V lookup: CDR1 KGHSH, CDR2 LQKENI. This CDR3 reads CASSPSSQGAPGANVLTF. In DNA, the CDR3 is TGTGCCAGCTCACCATCATCCCAGGGGGCGCCTGGGGCCAACGTCCTGACTTTC.